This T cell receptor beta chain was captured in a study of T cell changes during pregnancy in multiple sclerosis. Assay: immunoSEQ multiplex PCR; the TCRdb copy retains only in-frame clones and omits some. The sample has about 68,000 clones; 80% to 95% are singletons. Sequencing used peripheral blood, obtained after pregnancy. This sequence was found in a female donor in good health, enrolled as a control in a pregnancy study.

The CDR3 loop is CASSFTGTGVRGQYF. For the CDR3, the DNA is TGTGCCAGCAGCTTCACCGGGACAGGGGTACGTGGGCAGTACTTC. This chain links TRBV7-2 with TRBJ2-7, with TRBD1 identical over 10 bases. Trimming removed 3 bases from V and 9 bases from J; junction bases left unmatched: 11. The CDR3 consists of 15 residues. CDR1 is SGHTA, CDR2 FQGNSA, per germline.